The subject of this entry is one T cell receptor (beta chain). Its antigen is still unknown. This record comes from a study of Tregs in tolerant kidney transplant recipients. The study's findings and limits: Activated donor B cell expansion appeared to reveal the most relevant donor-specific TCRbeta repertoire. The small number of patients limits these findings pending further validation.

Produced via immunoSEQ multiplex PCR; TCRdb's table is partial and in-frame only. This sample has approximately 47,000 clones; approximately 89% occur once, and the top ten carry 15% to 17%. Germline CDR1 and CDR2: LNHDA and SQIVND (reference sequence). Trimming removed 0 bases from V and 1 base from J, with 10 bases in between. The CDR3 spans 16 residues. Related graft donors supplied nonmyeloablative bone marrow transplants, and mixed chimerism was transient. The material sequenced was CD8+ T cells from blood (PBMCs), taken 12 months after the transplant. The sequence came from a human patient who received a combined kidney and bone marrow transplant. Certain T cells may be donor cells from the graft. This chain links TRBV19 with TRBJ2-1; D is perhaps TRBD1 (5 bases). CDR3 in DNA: TGTGCCAGTAGTATAGATCGGCAGGGTTCCTACAATGAGCAGTTCTTC. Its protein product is CASSIDRQGSYNEQFF.